Listed here are 6 T cell receptor beta chains from one sample, sequenced in a study of T-cell memory formation after mild COVID-19. In TCRdb, the 5' RACE reads were re-called with MiXCR into one record per CDR3 protein. The sample has about 560,000 distinct CDR3 sequences; approximately 15% are singletons. The sample consisted of PBMCs or a T cell subset sorted from them (not recorded which). These receptors all stem from an adult woman who had mild COVID-19 (a few samples of this study predate the infection). Cell type and time point are not known.

This clonotype has more than one count but fewer than ten. The chain joins TRBV24-1 to TRBJ2-6; TRBD1 matches at 7 bases. The CDR3 has 17 residues. Trimming took 6 bases from V and 0 from J; bases not matched to a gene: 7. Looked up from germline, CDR1 is KGHDR and CDR2 is SFDVKD. The CDR3, as DNA: TGTGCCACCAGTCCCGGGACAGCGAACTCTGGGGCCAACGTCCTGACTTTC. It is translated as CATSPGTANSGANVLTF.

This clonotype has just a few counts. One end of the junction does not line up with germline, which may come from a read error. The chain joins TRBV7-6 to TRBJ2-7; 10 nucleotides align to TRBD2. This CDR3 has 15 amino acids. Germline loops: CDR1 SGHVS, CDR2 FNYEAQ. The CDR3 DNA reads TGTGCCAGCAGCCTAGCGGGGGTGGACGACTACGAGCAGTACTTC. Residues: CASSLAGVDDYEQYF.

This clonotype was counted only a few times. This chain joins TRBV10-3 and TRBJ2-7; the D gene is possibly TRBD1 (6 bases). CDR1 is ENHRY and CDR2 is SYGVKD in the germline V gene. The V and J ends lost 9 bases and 2 bases respectively, with 11 bases between them. The CDR3 runs to 12 residues. The CDR3 DNA sequence: TGTGCCATTGGTGGACAGACCTACGAGCAGTACTTC. Protein: CAIGGQTYEQYF.

The V and J genes are TRBV13 and TRBJ2-7; 8 bases fit TRBD1. The germline gives CDR1 PRHDT, CDR2 FYEKMQ (reference sequence). There are 13 residues in the CDR3. Losses at the gene ends were 5 bases for V and 6 bases for J; bases not matched to a gene: 6. CDR3: CASSRGQGAEQYF. In DNA, the CDR3 is TGTGCCAGCAGCCGCGGACAGGGCGCCGAGCAGTACTTC.

This clonotype has a handful of counts. The CDR3 DNA reads as TGCAGTGCTAGACCGTCGGACATGGGGAACAATGAGCAGTTCTTC. It yields the protein CSARPSDMGNNEQFF. This chain connects TRBV20-1 to TRBJ2-1, with TRBD1 as a possible D gene (5 bases). Germline CDR1 reads DFQATT; CDR2 reads SNEGSKA (reference sequence). Deletions cut 2 bases from V and 5 bases from J, with 16 bases between. The CDR3 totals 15 residues.

The chain joins TRBV7-2 to TRBJ2-7; perhaps TRBD2 as D (6 bases). CDR1 and CDR2 (germline): SGHTA, FQGNSA. CDR3 size: 12 residues. V lost 4 bases and J 6 bases, leaving 10 bases between the germline ends. In DNA, the CDR3 is TGTGCCAGCAGCTGGACGCGGGGCGAGCAGTACTTC. Its translation is CASSWTRGEQYF.